This T cell receptor beta chain is drawn from a study of blood T cell repertoires in COVID-19. About the study: Nucleic acid was either cDNA or gDNA, and it came from T cells, B-cell-depleted T cells, or PBMCs.

Produced via immunoSEQ multiplex PCR; TCRdb's table is partial and in-frame only. The sample lists approximately 310,000 clones; approximately 91% were seen once. The germline V and J ends were trimmed by 4 bases and 4 bases, with 5 bases remaining between them. CDR3 length: 12 amino acids. CDR1 and CDR2 from the germline V gene are LGHNA and YNFKEQ. Participant age was about 18 to 89 years, and participants resided in 25 or so US areas. Self-reported history from a screening survey and questionnaire set each donor's cohort. What the recovered Cohort 3 donors had was two negative PCRs, clearance, or symptom resolution.

The chain recombines TRBV4-2 with TRBJ1-5; unclear D gene. Source material: PBMCs or T cells enriched from blood (not recorded which). The clonotype was recovered from a man aged 60 to 69 who had recovered from COVID-19. The CDR3 is CASSLPNQPQHF. The CDR3, as DNA: TGTGCCAGCAGCCTCCCGAATCAGCCCCAGCATTTT.